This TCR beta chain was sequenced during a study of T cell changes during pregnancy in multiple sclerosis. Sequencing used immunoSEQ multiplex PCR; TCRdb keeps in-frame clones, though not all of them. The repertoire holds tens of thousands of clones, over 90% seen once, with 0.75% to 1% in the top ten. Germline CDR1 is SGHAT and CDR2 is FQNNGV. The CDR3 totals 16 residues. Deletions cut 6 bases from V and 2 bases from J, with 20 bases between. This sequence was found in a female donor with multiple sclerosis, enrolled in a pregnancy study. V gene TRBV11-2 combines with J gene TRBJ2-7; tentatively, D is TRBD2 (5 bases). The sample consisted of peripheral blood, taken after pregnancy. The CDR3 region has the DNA TGTGCCAGCAGAAGGGCGACATCGGGGTTCGCCTACGAGCAGTACTTC. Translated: CASRRATSGFAYEQYF.